This entry describes one TCR beta chain. These data are taken from a study of blood T cell repertoires in COVID-19. Clones were sequenced by immunoSEQ multiplex PCR, and TCRdb holds only the in-frame ones, with some missing. The table records under 300,000 clones, 84% of them present only once. Germline values: CDR1 SGHAT, CDR2 FQNNGV. The CDR3 contains 16 residues. After removal of 6 bases from V and 7 bases from J, the junction contained 11 bases not matched to a gene. The J gene is TRBJ2-3, the V gene TRBV11-2; 12 bases match TRBD1. Material for sequencing was peripheral blood. The sequence was obtained from a woman aged 35 to 49 who had recovered from COVID-19. The CDR3 DNA reads as TGTGCCAGCAGTTCCCTCCGGGACAGGGGGCAAAATACGCAGTATTTT. This translates into CASSSLRDRGQNTQYF.